This record covers a single T cell receptor (beta chain). The CDR3 is made up of 15 amino acids. CDR1 is SGHRS, CDR2 YFSETQ, per germline. V lost 0 bases to trimming and J lost 0 bases, with 10 bases between them. As processed by the authors: By means of reference gene primer amplification, nucleated cell counts were estimated. Some clones are missing from TCRdb's copy, which holds only in-frame ones; the method was immunoSEQ multiplex PCR. That table is the source of V, J and clone size, and D and trimming were worked out from the DNA. The sample consists of under 200,000 clones, 65% to 85% of them appearing once. This specimen comes from a study of blood T cell repertoires in COVID-19. Study in general: Samples of COVID-19 (acute and convalescent) were obtained from the United States, Italy and Spain. PBMCs, B-cell-depleted T cells, or T cells were the source of the cDNA or gDNA that made up the material.

The TCR originated in a man between 70 and 80 years old with active or convalescent COVID-19. Sequenced: peripheral blood. The chain is built from TRBV5-1 and TRBJ2-7; D remains ambiguous. DNA for the CDR3: TGCGCCAGCAGCTTGGATCCAGGAAGCTCCTACGAGCAGTACTTC. As protein: CASSLDPGSSYEQYF.